These T cell receptor beta chains were read from a single sample in a study of blood T cell repertoires in COVID-19. Sequenced by immunoSEQ multiplex PCR; TCRdb stores in-frame clones only, minus some. The table includes about 220,000 clones, approximately 80% detected once. Source material: peripheral blood. These receptors came from a human donor in a cohort sampled during active COVID-19. CDR3s include the opening cysteine and the closing phenylalanine or tryptophan. Each record gives: clone size, V gene, D gene, J gene, CDR3 DNA, CDR3 protein. A D gene is named only where the DNA matches it firmly. Where a row states a size, it is once, few, many or the class of an expanded clone; other rows omit it.

>-|TRBV12-3/TRBV12-4|-|TRBJ1-2
TGTGCCAGCACCCTGGACAGTGCCTATGGCTACACCTTC
CASTLDSAYGYTF
>-|TRBV2|-|TRBJ2-2
TGTGCCAGCCTGAAGGGGCTAGCGACTGGGGAGCTGTTTTTT
CASLKGLATGELFF
>-|TRBV11-2|-|TRBJ1-2
TGTGCCAGCAGCTTGGGGCAGACTAACTATGGCTACACCTTC
CASSLGQTNYGYTF
>-|TRBV3-1/TRBV3-2|TRBD2|TRBJ2-5
TGTGCCAGCAGCCGGATCGGGGGGGACTACCAAGAGACCCAGTACTTC
CASSRIGGDYQETQYF
>-|TRBV4-2|TRBD2|TRBJ2-5
TGTGCCAGCAGCCAATCGGCTAGCGGGAGTCAAGAGACCCAGTACTTC
CASSQSASGSQETQYF
>-|TRBV27|TRBD2|TRBJ2-7
TGTGCCAGCAGTTCAATCTCGACTAGCCTGATTACCTACGAGCAGTACTTC
CASSSISTSLITYEQYF
>many|TRBV4-1|TRBD1|TRBJ2-7
TGCGCCAGCAGCCAATACCGGGACAGGACCTACGAGCAGTACTTC
CASSQYRDRTYEQYF
>once|TRBV6-6|-|TRBJ1-5
TGTGCCAGCAGTCAACAGGGTAATCAGCCCCAGCATTTT
CASSQQGNQPQHF
>few|TRBV9|-|TRBJ2-7
TGTGCCAGCAGCGTCGGGAAGGGGGGGAGCTCCTACGAGCAGTACTTC
CASSVGKGGSSYEQYF
>-|TRBV21-1|-|TRBJ1-1
TGTGCCAGCAGCGATCCCTCGGGGGAAGGCACTGAAGCTTTCTTT
CASSDPSGEGTEAFF
>-|TRBV7-9|TRBD2|TRBJ2-1
TGTGCCAGCAGCTTAGTCGGCGGGGGGGCCCAGAATGAGCAGTTCTTC
CASSLVGGGAQNEQFF
>-|TRBV9|TRBD1|TRBJ1-5
TGTGCCAGCAGCGGAGGGACAGGGAGCGCAGGAGGTCAGCCCCAGCATTTT
CASSGGTGSAGGQPQHF
>-|TRBV6-1|TRBD2|TRBJ2-1
TGTGCCAGCAGTGAACCAACTAGCGGGAGGGCGAATGAGCAGTTCTTC
CASSEPTSGRANEQFF
>-|TRBV3-1/TRBV3-2|TRBD1|TRBJ1-1
TGTGCCAGCAGCCGCCTCACAGGGGACACTGAAGCTTTCTTT
CASSRLTGDTEAFF
>-|TRBV5-5|-|TRBJ1-4
TGTGCCAGCAGCTTGCCCGGCGGCAAACTGTTTTTT
CASSLPGGKLFF
>-|TRBV12-3/TRBV12-4|-|TRBJ1-1
TGTGCCAGCAGTAAAGACAGTGAAGCTTTCTTT
CASSKDSEAFF
>-|TRBV28|-|TRBJ2-7
TGTGCCAGCAGTTTACGGTCAGGGATCTCCTACGAGCAGTACTTC
CASSLRSGISYEQYF
>few|TRBV18|-|TRBJ2-5
TGTGCCAGCCTGGACAGCCTCCAAGAGACCCAGTACTTC
CASLDSLQETQYF
>-|TRBV11-3|-|TRBJ2-1
TGTGCCAGCAGCTTAGGATTTCAGGGCTACAATGAGCAGTTCTTC
CASSLGFQGYNEQFF
>-|TRBV7-8|-|TRBJ1-4
TGTGCCAGCAGCCTTAACAGGCTCGCAGCTAATGAAAAACTGTTTTTT
CASSLNRLAANEKLFF
>once|TRBV24-1|TRBD1|TRBJ1-2
TGTGCCACCAGTGATCGGACAGGGCAGGGCTACACCTTC
CATSDRTGQGYTF
>-|TRBV18|-|TRBJ1-3
TGTGCCAGCTCACCCCAAACAGCCTCTGGAAACACCATATATTTT
CASSPQTASGNTIYF
>-|TRBV19|-|TRBJ1-2
TGTGCCAGTAGTATGAGCCGTGGCTACACCTTC
CASSMSRGYTF
>-|TRBV18|-|TRBJ1-3
TGTGCCAGCTCACCACGGGGCACGGCTGGAAACACCATATATTTT
CASSPRGTAGNTIYF
>-|TRBV10-3|TRBD1|TRBJ2-3
TGTGCCATCGGGAGCCGACAGGGAGGCACAGATACGCAGTATTTT
CAIGSRQGGTDTQYF
>few|TRBV7-9|-|TRBJ1-2
TGTGCCAGCAGCTCCCTAACGAGAGGTGGCTACACCTTC
CASSSLTRGGYTF
>-|TRBV5-4|TRBD1|TRBJ1-2
TGTGCCAGCAGCTCACAGGGGGCGTATGGCTACACCTTC
CASSSQGAYGYTF
>-|TRBV11-2|-|TRBJ2-5
TGTGCCAGCAGCTTAGCCCGGAGGGCCGGGGAGACCCAGTACTTC
CASSLARRAGETQYF
>once|TRBV29-1|TRBD1|TRBJ2-7
TGCAGCGTTACCCGGACAGGGGGCTACGAGCAGTACTTC
CSVTRTGGYEQYF
>-|TRBV27|TRBD1|TRBJ1-5
TGTGCCAGCAGTTCCGACGGACAGGGGGCATCGCAGCCCCAGCATTTT
CASSSDGQGASQPQHF
>-|TRBV11-2|TRBD2|TRBJ2-1
TGTGCCAGCAGCTTAGGCGGGCTAGCGGGGGTCCATGAGCAGTTCTTC
CASSLGGLAGVHEQFF
>-|TRBV29-1|TRBD1|TRBJ2-3
TGCAGCGTTGGGGACAGGGTAGATGATACGCAGTATTTT
CSVGDRVDDTQYF
>-|TRBV11-2|-|TRBJ1-2
TGTGCCAGCAGCTTAGCGGGGGGGAACTATGGCTACACCTTC
CASSLAGGNYGYTF
>-|TRBV27|-|TRBJ2-2
TGTGCCAGCAGTTTATCGTCAGTCGGGGGGCAGAACACCGGGGAGCTGTTTTTT
CASSLSSVGGQNTGELFF
>-|TRBV9|-|TRBJ2-3
TGTGCCAGCAGCGTAGAGCAGGTAGATACGCAGTATTTT
CASSVEQVDTQYF
>-|TRBV4-2|-|TRBJ1-6
TGTGCCAGCAGCCCTCCCGGGGGGGTTCATTCACCCCTCCACTTT
CASSPPGGVHSPLHF
>few|TRBV12-3/TRBV12-4|TRBD1|TRBJ1-5
TGTGCCAGCGTTACCGGGACAGGGGGGCCCCAGCATTTT
CASVTGTGGPQHF
>-|TRBV5-4|-|TRBJ1-2
TGTGCCAGCAGCTTGGAATTGGTGGCAGGGCATGGCTACACCTTC
CASSLELVAGHGYTF
>-|TRBV28|-|TRBJ2-3
TGTGCCAGCATCAATTGGGCTCAAGATACGCAGTATTTT
CASINWAQDTQYF
>-|TRBV15|-|TRBJ1-5
TGTGCCACCAGCAGAGATCGGGGAACCTATAGCAATCAGCCCCAGCATTTT
CATSRDRGTYSNQPQHF
>-|TRBV6-4|-|TRBJ1-2
TGTGCCAGTCGGACTCCCGGAGGCTATGGCTACACCTTC
CASRTPGGYGYTF
>-|TRBV5-6|-|TRBJ2-7
TGTGCCAGCAGCCGCCAGGGGAGCGAGCAGTACTTC
CASSRQGSEQYF
>few|TRBV6-2/TRBV6-3|TRBD1|TRBJ2-1
TGTGCCAGCAGTTACCCAGGACAGGGTTTGTCGTTGGGTGAGCAGTTCTTC
CASSYPGQGLSLGEQFF
>-|TRBV15|TRBD2|TRBJ2-2
TGTGCCACCAGCAGGGGACTAGCGGGAGTGGGCGGGGAGCTGTTTTTT
CATSRGLAGVGGELFF
>-|TRBV24-1|TRBD2|TRBJ2-2
TGTGCCACCAGTGATTTGCGACTAGCGGGAGGTACCGGGGAGCTGTTTTTT
CATSDLRLAGGTGELFF
>-|TRBV7-9|-|TRBJ1-2
TGTGCCAGCAGCCAGGGAGGATCCAACTATGGCTACACCTTC
CASSQGGSNYGYTF
>-|TRBV29-1|TRBD2|TRBJ2-7
TGCAGCGTTTCCGGGACTAGCCCCGAGCAGTACTTC
CSVSGTSPEQYF
>-|TRBV27|TRBD2|TRBJ2-2
TGTGCCAGCCAGGGGCGGGGGGCCTTTTCCCCTAACACCGGGGAGCTGTTTTTT
CASQGRGAFSPNTGELFF
>-|TRBV5-6|TRBD1|TRBJ1-2
TGTGCCCCCCCCGGCGGAGGGGGCATGGGCTACACCTTC
CAPPGGGGMGYTF
>-|TRBV24-1|TRBD2|TRBJ2-2
TGTGCCACCAGTGATCCACGGGGACGTAGTAGCGGGGGGGCCTACACCGGGGAGCTGTTTTTT
CATSDPRGRSSGGAYTGELFF
>-|TRBV2|TRBD1|TRBJ2-7
TGTGCCAGCAGTCCAGGGGGTTCCTACGAGCAGTACTTC
CASSPGGSYEQYF
>-|TRBV14|TRBD1|TRBJ1-1
TGTGCCAGCTCCGGCCATAACAGGGGGGACACTGAAGCTTTCTTT
CASSGHNRGDTEAFF
>-|TRBV6-2/TRBV6-3|TRBD2|TRBJ2-1
TGTGCCAGCAGTTACTCGAGGCGGGGGGGCCGAAGTGAGCAGTTCTTC
CASSYSRRGGRSEQFF
>-|TRBV2|TRBD1|TRBJ2-1
TGTGCCAGCAGTGGGCCCCTACAGGGGGCGGGGATAAATGAGCAGTTCTTC
CASSGPLQGAGINEQFF
>few|TRBV7-6|-|TRBJ2-1
TGTGCCAGCAGCTTAGACTTTTACAATGAGCAGTTCTTC
CASSLDFYNEQFF
>-|TRBV10-3|-|TRBJ1-4
TGTGCCATCAGTGAGGGGGCCAGAAATGAAAAACTGTTTTTT
CAISEGARNEKLFF
>many|TRBV13|TRBD1|TRBJ1-2
TGTGCCAGCAGCTTAGGAAGGACAGGGAACTATGGCTACACCTTC
CASSLGRTGNYGYTF